This TCR beta chain was retrieved from a study of cytomegalovirus exposure and HLA in healthy donors. Overall study context: Genotyping showed 81% of 300 to 450 donors falling in the Caucasian-associated ancestry cluster. General study results and limits: What was likely a sequencing artifact was a cluster of highly shared sequence variants. The classifier reportedly diagnosed cytomegalovirus status with high specificity and sensitivity. Among TCR beta chains of equal frequency, HLA-associated ones were more clonally expanded in a later analysis.

The CDR3 consists of 14 residues. V was clipped by 3 bases and J by 10 bases, with 13 bases between them. CDR1 is SGHAT, CDR2 FQNNGV, per germline. Details on this clone: Its antigen remains unidentified.

13 Jbeta primers and 60 Vbeta primers were used for the PCR. TCRdb's copy holds only in-frame clones and misses some; the assay was immunoSEQ multiplex PCR. The sample carries just over 150,000 clones, 65% to 85% recorded once. The chain has TRBV11-2 and TRBJ1-6; D call uncertain. This receptor was taken from a man between 40 and 49 years old in good health and CMV-seropositive. Sequences were obtained from PBMCs. In DNA form, the CDR3 reads TGTGCCAGCAGCTTTGAGCGGGGTGGCTCACCCCTCCACTTT. Translating gives CASSFERGGSPLHF.